This TCR beta chain was retrieved from a study of T cells in Graves' hyperthyroidism and ophthalmopathy. With respect to this clonotype: Its antigen is as yet unknown.

Pregnant or lactating patients were excluded, as were those with uncontrolled infection or other autoimmune disease. Clinical symptoms, serum thyroxine, TRAb, thyroid ultrasound and orbital computed tomography established diagnosis. The CDR3 runs to 15 residues. Trimming at V came to 5 bases and at J to 3 bases, leaving 5 bases not matched to a gene. Germline values: CDR1 MGHDK, CDR2 SYGVNS. The investigators amplified TCR beta CDR3 regions from RNA transcripts. TCR CDR3 regions were first amplified by RT-PCR with HTBI primers. Using its own MiXCR run on the multiplex PCR reads, TCRdb lists one record per CDR3 protein. The sample has approximately 560,000 distinct CDR3 sequences; about half are singletons. General observations from the study: Blood samples included most of the expanded thyroid clonotypes exceeding 0.001.

The chain couples TRBV25-1 to TRBJ2-2; 8 bases match TRBD1. Specimen: peripheral blood or thyroid tissue (not recorded which). This receptor was taken from a woman younger than 35 with Graves' hyperthyroidism. DNA for the CDR3: TGTGCCAGCAGTCCGCGGACAGGGTACACCGGGGAGCTGTTTTTT. Its translation is CASSPRTGYTGELFF. Based on the CDR3 plus reference TRBV25-1 and TRBJ2-2, the full variable domain is EADIYQTPRYLVIGTGKKITLECSQTMGHDKMYWYQQDPGMELHLIHYSYGVNSTEKGDLSSESTVSRIRTEHFPLTLESARPSHTSQYLCASSPRTGYTGELFFGEGSRLTVL.